Sequencing of this T cell receptor beta chain was carried out in a study of response to subunit inactivated influenza vaccine. TCRdb re-derived calls from the RT-PCR reads in MiXCR, one entry per CDR3 protein. Seen here are under 550,000 distinct CDR3 sequences, about 8% observed once, and the top ten hold 13%. Sequencing used PBMCs from blood, obtained roughly 24 months after vaccination. The source is a man aged 50 to 69 who received an inactivated influenza vaccine.

CDR3: CASSSGTSGAEQFF. The CDR3 bases are TGCGCCAGCAGCTCCGGGACTAGCGGGGCCGAGCAGTTCTTC. The chain links TRBV5-1 to TRBJ2-1; TRBD2 aligns across 13 bases. CDR1 and CDR2 (germline): SGHRS, YFSETQ. The CDR3 sequence is 14 residues long. V trimming: 3 bases; J trimming: 10 bases; junction bases outside the gene matches: 4.